This TCR beta chain came from a study of cytomegalovirus exposure and HLA in healthy donors. Study conclusions and caveats: Per a later analysis, HLA-associated TCR beta chains showed more clonal expansion than other, equally common TCR beta chains. The study carried out a later analysis of TCR beta sequences. It associated 15,000 to 20,000 of them with specific HLA alleles at a false discovery rate of 0.05. One cluster of highly shared sequence variants probably arose as a sequencing artifact.

The CDR3 is 16 residues long. CDR1 MDHEN and CDR2 SYDVKM come from the germline V gene. Trimming removed 3 bases from V and 2 bases from J, with 14 bases in between. Primers: 60 Vbeta forward and 13 Jbeta reverse. This table comes from immunoSEQ multiplex PCR, and its TCRdb copy is limited to in-frame clones, with some not included. The sample comprises some 200,000 clones, around 74% of which are singletons, and roughly 3% rests with the top ten. About this clone: Its specificity is unknown.

This sequence was found in a female donor in good health and CMV-seronegative. Sequenced input: PBMCs. The rearrangement uses TRBV28 and TRBJ1-3; D might be TRBD1 (6 bases). CDR3 sequence reads: CASSLGGQIAGNTIYF. CDR3 DNA sequence: TGTGCCAGCAGTTTGGGTGGACAGATCGCTGGAAACACCATATATTTT.